The 12 T cell receptor beta chains presented below share a single source sample, sequenced in a study of neurological immune-mediated disorders. This sample's time point: longitudinal time-point 1 (baseline). TCRdb re-called the 5' RACE reads through MiXCR, storing one row per CDR3 protein. This sample carries tens of thousands of distinct CDR3 sequences, approximately 13% of them seen once, and the ten largest clones take 4.6%. Material for sequencing was PBMCs. The receptors were sampled from a female donor with HTLV-1-associated myelopathy (HAM/TSP).

This clonotype was observed at least ten times. The DNA of the CDR3 is TGCAGTGCTAGAGATCTTGCAGCACAAGAGACCCAGTACTTC. The encoded protein is CSARDLAAQETQYF. This sequence joins TRBV20-1 and TRBJ2-5; the D is unclear. Trimming stripped 0 bases from V and 2 bases from J, with 10 bases between. CDR1 and CDR2 (germline): DFQATT, SNEGSKA (reference sequence). This CDR3 region has 14 residues.

This chain links TRBV20-1 with TRBJ2-7, with TRBD1 identical over 11 bases. CDR3 length: 14 amino acids. V dropped 2 bases and J dropped 11; count of bases not matched to a gene: 11. The germline V gene encodes CDR1 DFQATT and CDR2 SNEGSKA (reference sequence). CDR3 sequence: CSARRGQGAGGEYF. The CDR3 bases are TGCAGTGCTAGACGCGGACAGGGGGCAGGAGGGGAGTACTTC.

This clonotype was recorded at least ten times. The chain is built from TRBV25-1 and TRBJ1-2; 9 bases fit TRBD1. This CDR3 comprises 15 residues. The germline V gene encodes CDR1 MGHDK and CDR2 SYGVNS. V trimming: 8 bases; J trimming: 8 bases; junction bases outside the gene matches: 15. For the CDR3, the DNA is TGTGCCAGCTCAGACGACAACAGGGGGCTATGGGGCTACACCTTC. Its translation: CASSDDNRGLWGYTF.

Many counts were recorded for this clonotype. This chain links TRBV29-1 with TRBJ2-7; no clear D. The length of the CDR3 is 14 residues. Between the trimmed V and J ends, which lost 0 bases and 0 bases, there was a span of 9 bases. From germline, CDR1 is SQVTM and CDR2 ANQGSEA. In nucleotides, the CDR3 is TGCAGCGTTGAAGAGGACGTGGACTCCTACGAGCAGTACTTC. Encoded protein: CSVEEDVDSYEQYF.

Points on this clonotype: An end of the junction does not agree with germline; a read error may underlie this. The rearrangement joins TRBV5-1 to TRBJ2-5; D unresolved. The CDR3 length is 14 residues. Per germline, CDR1 SGHRS and CDR2 YFSETQ. DNA of the CDR3: TGCGCCAGCAACTTGGCAGGAAATAGGGAGACCCAGTACTTC. It codes for CASNLAGNRETQYF.

As for this clonotype: Given a much more abundant clone one base away, this may be a read error. The genes are TRBV3-1 and TRBJ1-2, with 7 positions matching TRBD1. The germline gives CDR1 LGHDT, CDR2 YNNKEL (reference sequence). There are 16 residues in the CDR3. This CDR3 is CASIQEGGTANYGYTF. The CDR3 DNA reads as TGTGCCAGCATCCAAGAAGGTGGGACAGCGAACTATGGCTACACCTTC.

This clonotype was seen a few times. CDR3 loop: CSAPVSSGPQFF. As DNA, the CDR3 is TGCAGTGCCCCCGTTTCTAGCGGCCCGCAGTTCTTC. The rearrangement joins TRBV20-1 to TRBJ2-1, with 7 bases identical to TRBD2. The CDR3 sequence is 12 residues long. The V gene end was trimmed by 6 bases and the J gene end by 12 bases; junction bases not matched to a gene: 11. The V gene's germline CDR1 is DFQATT and CDR2 SNEGSKA (reference sequence).

This clonotype appeared many times. The CDR3 region is CASSPAGGRETQYF. The CDR3 nucleotides read TGCGCCAGCAGCCCCGCTGGAGGCAGGGAGACCCAGTACTTC. This chain joins TRBV5-1 and TRBJ2-5; tentative D call: TRBD2 (5 bases). With 4 bases removed from V and 5 bases from J, the gap between germline ends came to 15 bases. Germline-derived CDR1 and CDR2 are SGHRS and YFSETQ. The CDR3 consists of 14 residues.

The chain combines TRBV5-1 with TRBJ2-1; TRBD2 is a possible D gene (6 bases). V was pared by 3 bases and J by 2 bases, with 18 bases between. In germline, CDR1 is SGHRS, CDR2 YFSETQ. CDR3 size: 17 residues. The CDR3 region is CASSWRLAGSTYNEQFF. The CDR3 coding sequence is TGCGCCAGCAGCTGGAGACTTGCGGGGAGCACCTACAATGAGCAGTTCTTC.

This clonotype was detected a few times. The genes are TRBV28 and TRBJ1-3; D is uncertain. Trimming took off 4 bases at V and 0 bases at J, with 4 bases between the two ends. CDR3 length equals 13 residues. CDR1 and CDR2 from the germline V gene are MDHEN and SYDVKM. CDR3 amino acids: CASSWSSGNTIYF. For the CDR3, the DNA is TGTGCCAGCAGTTGGAGCTCTGGAAACACCATATATTTT.

This clonotype turned up a few times. The chain links TRBV5-6 to TRBJ2-1, with D possibly TRBD2 on 5 matching bases. In germline, CDR1 is SGHDT, CDR2 YYEEEE. The CDR3 has 17 residues. V was shortened by 2 bases and J by 8 bases, with 23 bases between the two germline ends. DNA for the CDR3: TGTGCCAGCAGCTTTTTCCAACTAGTCCCAAATGACGATGAGCAGTTCTTC. This translates into CASSFFQLVPNDDEQFF.

This clonotype was counted ten times or more. In DNA form, the CDR3 reads TGCGCCAGCAGTGATAGAGGTGGGACTACGGGTTCACCCCTCCACTTT. Residues: CASSDRGGTTGSPLHF. This chain links TRBV10-2 with TRBJ1-6; possibly TRBD1 for D (5 bases). CDR1 and CDR2 (germline): WSHSY, SAAADI. With 3 bases removed from V and 9 bases from J, the gap between germline ends came to 18 bases. The CDR3 has 16 amino acids.